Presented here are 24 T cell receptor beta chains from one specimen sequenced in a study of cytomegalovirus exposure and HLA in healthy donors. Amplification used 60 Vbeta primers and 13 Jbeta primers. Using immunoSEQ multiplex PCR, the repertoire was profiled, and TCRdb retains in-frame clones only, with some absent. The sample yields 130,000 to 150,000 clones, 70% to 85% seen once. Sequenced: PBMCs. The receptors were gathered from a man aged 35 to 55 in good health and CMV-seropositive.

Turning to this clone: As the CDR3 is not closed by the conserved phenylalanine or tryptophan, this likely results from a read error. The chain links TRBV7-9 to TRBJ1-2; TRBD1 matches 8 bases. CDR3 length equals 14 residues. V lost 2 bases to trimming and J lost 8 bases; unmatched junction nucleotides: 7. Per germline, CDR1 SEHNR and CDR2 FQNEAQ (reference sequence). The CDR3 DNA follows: TGTGCCAGCAGCTTACAAACAGGGGGACGAGGCTACACCCTC. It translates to CASSLQTGGRGYTL.

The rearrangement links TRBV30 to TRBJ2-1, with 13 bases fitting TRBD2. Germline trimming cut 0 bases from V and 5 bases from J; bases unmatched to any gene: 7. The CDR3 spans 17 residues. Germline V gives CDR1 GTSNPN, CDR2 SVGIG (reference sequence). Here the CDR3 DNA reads TGTGCCTGGAGTGTACAACGGACTAGCGGGGGCAACAATGAGCAGTTCTTC. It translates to CAWSVQRTSGGNNEQFF.

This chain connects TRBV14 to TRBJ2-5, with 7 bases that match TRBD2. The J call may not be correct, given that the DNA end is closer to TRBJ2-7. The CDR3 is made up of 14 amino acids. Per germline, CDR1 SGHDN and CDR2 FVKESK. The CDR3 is CASSVAGSSYEQYF. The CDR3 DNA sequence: TGTGCCAGCAGCGTAGCGGGTAGCTCCTACGAGCAGTACTTC.

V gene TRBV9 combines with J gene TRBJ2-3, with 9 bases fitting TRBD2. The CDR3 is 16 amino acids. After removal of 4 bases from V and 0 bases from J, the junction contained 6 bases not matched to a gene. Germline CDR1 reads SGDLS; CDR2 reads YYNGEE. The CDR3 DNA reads TGTGCCAGCAGCATCCGAGCGGGAGGTAGCACAGATACGCAGTATTTT. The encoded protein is CASSIRAGGSTDTQYF.

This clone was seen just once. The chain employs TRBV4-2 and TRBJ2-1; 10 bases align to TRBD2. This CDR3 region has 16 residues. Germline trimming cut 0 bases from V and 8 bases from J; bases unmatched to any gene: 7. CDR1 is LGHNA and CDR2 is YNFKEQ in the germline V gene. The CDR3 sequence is CASSQDELAGWYEQFF. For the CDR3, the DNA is TGTGCCAGCAGCCAAGATGAACTAGCGGGATGGTATGAGCAGTTCTTC.

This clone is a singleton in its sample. The CDR3 DNA reads TGTGCCAGCAGTTTATCCCCCGCTAACTATGGCTACACCTTC. Amino acids: CASSLSPANYGYTF. J is TRBJ1-2 and V is TRBV27, with D unresolved. The CDR3 loop spans 14 amino acids. Trimming removed 0 bases from V and 0 bases from J, with 5 bases in between. The germline V gene has CDR1 MNHEY and CDR2 SMNVEV (reference sequence).

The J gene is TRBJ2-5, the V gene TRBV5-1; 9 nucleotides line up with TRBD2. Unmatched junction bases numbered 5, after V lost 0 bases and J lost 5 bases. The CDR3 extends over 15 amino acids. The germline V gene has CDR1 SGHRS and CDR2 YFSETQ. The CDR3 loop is CASSLGVREGETQYF. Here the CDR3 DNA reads TGCGCCAGCAGCTTGGGGGTGCGGGAGGGCGAGACCCAGTACTTC.

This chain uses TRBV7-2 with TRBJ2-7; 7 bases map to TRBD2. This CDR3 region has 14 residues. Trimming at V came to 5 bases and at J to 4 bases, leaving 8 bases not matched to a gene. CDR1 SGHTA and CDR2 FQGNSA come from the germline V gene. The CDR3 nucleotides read TGTGCCAGCAGCCCTTGGGGGGGTTCGTACGAGCAGTACTTC. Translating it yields CASSPWGGSYEQYF.

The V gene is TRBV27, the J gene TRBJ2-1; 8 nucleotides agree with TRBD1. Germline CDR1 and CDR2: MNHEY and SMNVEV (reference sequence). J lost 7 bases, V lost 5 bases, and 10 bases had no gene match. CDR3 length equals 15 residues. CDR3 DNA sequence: TGTGCCAGCAGTCCCATTCAGGGGGCTCGGAATGAGCAGTTCTTC. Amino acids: CASSPIQGARNEQFF.

The CDR3 region is CASSPQRGGYNEQFF. CDR3 bases: TGTGCCAGCAGTCCCCAGCGGGGGGGCTACAATGAGCAGTTCTTC. V is TRBV27 and J is TRBJ2-1, with TRBD2 identical over 10 bases. The CDR3 totals 15 residues. Per the germline V gene, CDR1 is MNHEY and CDR2 is SMNVEV (reference sequence). Trimming at V came to 5 bases and at J to 3 bases, leaving 4 bases not matched to a gene.

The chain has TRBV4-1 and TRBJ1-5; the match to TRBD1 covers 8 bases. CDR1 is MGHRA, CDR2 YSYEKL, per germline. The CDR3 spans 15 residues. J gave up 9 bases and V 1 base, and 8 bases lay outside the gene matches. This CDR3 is CASSQVRQGRGPQHF. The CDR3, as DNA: TGCGCCAGCAGCCAAGTAAGACAGGGGCGGGGGCCCCAGCATTTT.

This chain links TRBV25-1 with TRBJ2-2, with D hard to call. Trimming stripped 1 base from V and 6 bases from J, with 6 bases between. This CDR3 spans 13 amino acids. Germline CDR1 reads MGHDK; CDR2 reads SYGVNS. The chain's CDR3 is CASSESGPGELFF. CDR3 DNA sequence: TGTGCCAGCAGTGAATCCGGTCCCGGGGAGCTGTTTTTT. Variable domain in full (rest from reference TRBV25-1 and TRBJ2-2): EADIYQTPRYLVIGTGKKITLECSQTMGHDKMYWYQQDPGMELHLIHYSYGVNSTEKGDLSSESTVSRIRTEHFPLTLESARPSHTSQYLCASSESGPGELFFGEGSRLTVL.

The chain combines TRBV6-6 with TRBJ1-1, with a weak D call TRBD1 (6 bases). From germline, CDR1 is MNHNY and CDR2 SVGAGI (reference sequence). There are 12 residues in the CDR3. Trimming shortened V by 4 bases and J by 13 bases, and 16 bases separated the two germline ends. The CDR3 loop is CASSSGGREHFF. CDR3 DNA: TGTGCCAGCAGTTCCGGGGGGCGGGAACATTTCTTT.

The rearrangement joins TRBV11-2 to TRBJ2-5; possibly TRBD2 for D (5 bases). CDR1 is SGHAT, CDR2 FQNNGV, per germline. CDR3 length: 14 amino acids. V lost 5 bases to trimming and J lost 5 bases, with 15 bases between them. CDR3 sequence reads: CASSPDLERETQYF. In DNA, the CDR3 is TGTGCCAGCAGCCCAGATCTCGAGCGGGAGACCCAGTACTTC.

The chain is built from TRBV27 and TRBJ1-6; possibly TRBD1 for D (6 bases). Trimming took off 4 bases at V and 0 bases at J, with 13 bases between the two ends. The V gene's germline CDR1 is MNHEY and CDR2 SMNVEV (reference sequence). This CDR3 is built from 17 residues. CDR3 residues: CASSYDRLSSYNSPLHF. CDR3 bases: TGTGCCAGCAGTTACGACAGGCTGAGCTCCTATAATTCACCCCTCCACTTT.

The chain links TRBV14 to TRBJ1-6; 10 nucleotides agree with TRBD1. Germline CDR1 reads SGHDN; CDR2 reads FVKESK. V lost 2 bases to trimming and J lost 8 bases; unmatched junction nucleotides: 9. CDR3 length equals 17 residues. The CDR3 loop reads CASSQFPVGTGDSPLHF. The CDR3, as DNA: TGTGCCAGCAGCCAATTCCCCGTCGGGACAGGGGATTCACCCCTCCACTTT.

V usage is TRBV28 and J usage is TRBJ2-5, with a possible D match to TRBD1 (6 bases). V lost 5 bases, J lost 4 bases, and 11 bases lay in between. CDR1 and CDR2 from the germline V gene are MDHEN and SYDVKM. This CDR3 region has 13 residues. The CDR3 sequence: CASSGGHLETQYF. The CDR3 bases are TGTGCCAGCAGTGGGGGACACTTAGAGACCCAGTACTTC.

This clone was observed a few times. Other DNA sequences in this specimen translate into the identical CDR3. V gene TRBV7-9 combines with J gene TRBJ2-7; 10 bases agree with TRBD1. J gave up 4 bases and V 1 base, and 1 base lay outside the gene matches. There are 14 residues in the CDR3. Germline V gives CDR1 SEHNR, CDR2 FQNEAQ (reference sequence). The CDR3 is CASSLGQGAYEQYF. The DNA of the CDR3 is TGTGCCAGCAGCTTAGGACAGGGGGCTTACGAGCAGTACTTC. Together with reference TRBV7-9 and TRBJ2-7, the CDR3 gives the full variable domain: DTGVSQNPRHKITKRGQNVTFRCDPISEHNRLYWYRQTLGQGPEFLTYFQNEAQLEKSRLLSDRFSAERPKGSFSTLEIQRTEQGDSAMYLCASSLGQGAYEQYFGPGTRLTVT.

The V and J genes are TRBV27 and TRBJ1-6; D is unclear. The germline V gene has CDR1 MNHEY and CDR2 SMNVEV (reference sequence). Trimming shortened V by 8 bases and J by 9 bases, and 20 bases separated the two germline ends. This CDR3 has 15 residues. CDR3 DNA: TGTGCCAGCGATAACGGTGGGCAGGTAGGTTCACCCCTCCACTTT. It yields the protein CASDNGGQVGSPLHF.

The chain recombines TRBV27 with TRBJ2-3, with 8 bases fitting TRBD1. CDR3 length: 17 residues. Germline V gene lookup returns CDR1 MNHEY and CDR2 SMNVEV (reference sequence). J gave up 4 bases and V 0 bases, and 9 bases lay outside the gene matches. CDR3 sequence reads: CASSLSEAGGYADTQYF. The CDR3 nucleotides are TGTGCCAGCAGTTTATCGGAGGCAGGGGGCTATGCAGATACGCAGTATTTT.

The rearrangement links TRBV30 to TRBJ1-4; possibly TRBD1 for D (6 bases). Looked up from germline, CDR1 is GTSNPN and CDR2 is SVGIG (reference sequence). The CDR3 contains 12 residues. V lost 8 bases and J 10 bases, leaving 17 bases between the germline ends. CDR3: CAQGGALGKLFF. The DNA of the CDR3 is TGTGCCCAAGGGGGGGCGCTCGGAAAACTGTTTTTT.

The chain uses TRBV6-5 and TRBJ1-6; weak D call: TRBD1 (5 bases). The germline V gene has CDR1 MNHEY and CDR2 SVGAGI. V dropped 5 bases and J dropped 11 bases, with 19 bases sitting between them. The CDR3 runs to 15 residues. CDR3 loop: CASSPLSGGTAPLHF. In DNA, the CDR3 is TGTGCCAGCAGTCCGCTAAGTGGGGGGACGGCACCCCTCCACTTT.

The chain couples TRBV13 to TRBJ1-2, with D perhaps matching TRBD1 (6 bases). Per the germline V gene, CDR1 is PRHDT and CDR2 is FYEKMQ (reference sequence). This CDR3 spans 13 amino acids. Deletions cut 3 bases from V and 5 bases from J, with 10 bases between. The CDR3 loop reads CASSFGQGYGYTF. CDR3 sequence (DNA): TGTGCCAGCAGCTTCGGGCAGGGGTATGGCTACACCTTC.

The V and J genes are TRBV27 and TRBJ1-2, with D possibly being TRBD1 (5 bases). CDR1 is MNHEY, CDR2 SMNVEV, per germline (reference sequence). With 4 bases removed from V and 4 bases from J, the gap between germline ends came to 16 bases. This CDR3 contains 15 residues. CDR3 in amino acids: CASSYLGGEGYGYTF. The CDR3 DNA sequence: TGTGCCAGCAGTTATCTCGGAGGGGAAGGCTATGGCTACACCTTC.